The T cell receptor beta chain described here comes from a study of T cells expressing NK-cell markers. Germline lookup yields CDR1 DFQATT and CDR2 SNEGSKA (reference sequence). CDR3 length: 16 residues. With the 5' RACE reads reprocessed, TCRdb shows one record per CDR3 protein and no DNA. Here the sample table reports hundreds of thousands of distinct CDR3 sequences. The sample consisted of blood T cells: a sorted CD56 or NKG2C T cell subset, CD4+ or CD8+ T cells, or bulk PBMC T cells (not recorded which). This receptor was obtained from a woman aged 18-69 years in good health. The J gene is TRBJ1-2, the V gene TRBV20-1; the D gene TCRdb calls, TRBD1, cannot be checked with no DNA. The CDR3 here is CSARQRSRGDNYGYTF.